Listed here are 15 T cell receptor beta chains from one sample, sequenced in a study of T cells in Graves' hyperthyroidism and ophthalmopathy. There were TCR beta CDR3 regions amplified from RNA transcripts. The HTBI primer set served for first-round RT-PCR of the TCR CDR3. TCRdb analysed the multiplex PCR reads with MiXCR anew, one entry per CDR3 protein. Among hundreds of thousands of distinct CDR3 sequences, roughly 17% were seen once, and the ten largest hold approximately 3.9%. Input material: blood. The receptors shown here come from a woman aged 30 to 39 with Graves' hyperthyroidism.

This clonotype occurred many times. This chain joins TRBV27 and TRBJ2-1; tentatively, D is TRBD2 (5 bases). Germline V gene data show CDR1 as MNHEY and CDR2 as SMNVEV (reference sequence). Between the trimmed V and J ends, which lost 1 base and 11 bases, there was a span of 12 bases. This CDR3 region has 13 residues. The CDR3: CASSLFRDGKQFF. The CDR3 DNA follows: TGTGCCAGCAGTTTATTTCGCGACGGGAAGCAGTTCTTC.

In its sample, this clonotype was seen many times. V and J are TRBV5-1 and TRBJ2-3; no clear D gene. The CDR3 has 14 residues. V lost 3 bases to trimming and J lost 2 bases, with 10 bases between them. Germline loops: CDR1 SGHRS, CDR2 YFSETQ. This chain's CDR3 is CASSWSIFTDTQYF. For the CDR3, the DNA is TGCGCCAGCAGCTGGTCTATCTTCACAGATACGCAGTATTTT.

The V and J genes are TRBV7-2 and TRBJ2-5; 15 nucleotides line up with TRBD2. V gave up 4 bases and J gave up 5 bases; unmatched junction bases: 8. The germline V gene has CDR1 SGHTA and CDR2 FQGNSA. The CDR3 contains 17 residues. CDR3 bases: TGTGCCAGCAGCTCCCGGACTAGCGGGAGGGCTTGGGAGACCCAGTACTTC. Translating gives CASSSRTSGRAWETQYF.

This clonotype was seen a handful of times. The chain uses TRBV5-1 and TRBJ1-5; maybe TRBD1 (5 bases). The CDR3 has 16 residues. V gave up 0 bases and J gave up 2 bases, with 12 bases separating them. The germline CDR1 and CDR2 sequences are SGHRS and YFSETQ. The CDR3, as DNA: TGCGCCAGCAGCTTGGGAGAGTGGGGCGGCAATCAGCCCCAGCATTTT. Protein: CASSLGEWGGNQPQHF.

This clonotype was recorded many times. The V and J genes are TRBV7-2 and TRBJ1-1; D is unresolved. Germline V gene lookup returns CDR1 SGHTA and CDR2 FQGNSA. The CDR3 is made up of 14 amino acids. V shed 3 bases and J shed 0 bases, with 8 bases lying between them. The CDR3 loop is CASSFDGLNTEAFF. The CDR3 nucleotides read TGTGCCAGCAGCTTTGACGGTTTGAACACTGAAGCTTTCTTT.

Worth noting for this clonotype: A much more abundant neighbour one base away suggests this may be a read error. This chain uses TRBV11-2 with TRBJ1-2; D gene ambiguous. V gave up 8 bases and J gave up 4 bases, with 14 bases separating them. The CDR3 is 13 amino acids. The germline V gene encodes CDR1 SGHAT and CDR2 FQNNGV. The CDR3 nucleotides read TGTGCCAGCGGCCGCGGGCACATCTATGGCTACACCTTC. The encoded protein is CASGRGHIYGYTF. Based on the CDR3 plus reference TRBV11-2 and TRBJ1-2, the full variable domain is EAGVAQSPRYKIIEKRQSVAFWCNPISGHATLYWYQQILGQGPKLLIQFQNNGVVDDSQLPKDRFSAERLKGVDSTLKIQPAKLEDSAVYLCASGRGHIYGYTFGSGTRLTVV.

This clonotype was seen many times. The DNA for the CDR3 is TGTGCCAGCAGTAGTTATAGCGACAAAAACATTCAGTACTTC. Encoded protein: CASSSYSDKNIQYF. The chain combines TRBV2 with TRBJ2-4; weak D call: TRBD2 (5 bases). In germline, CDR1 is SNHLY, CDR2 FYNNEI. This CDR3 comprises 14 residues. Trimming cost V 5 bases and J 3 bases, with 11 bases left between them.

This chain connects TRBV12-3 or TRBV12-4 to TRBJ1-4; D unresolved. This CDR3 region has 15 residues. V dropped 5 bases and J dropped 8 bases, with 18 bases sitting between them. Here the CDR3 DNA reads TGTGCCAGCAGTCCGGTCCCCCTCCCTGGGGAAAAACTGTTTTTT. Translation: CASSPVPLPGEKLFF.

As for this clonotype: The germline gene is not matched at one end of the junction; a read error may be the cause. The chain joins TRBV29-1 to TRBJ2-1; no reliable D call. The CDR3 spans 10 residues. Germline assignment: CDR1 SQVTM and CDR2 ANQGSEA. The CDR3 region has the DNA TGCAGCGTTCTCCTATATGAGCAGCTCTTC. Encoded protein: CSVLLYEQLF.

This clonotype was found a few times. As DNA, the CDR3 is TGTGCCAGCAGCTTAGGAGGTGCGGGAGTGGCAGATACGCAGTATTTT. Protein sequence: CASSLGGAGVADTQYF. V and J are TRBV7-2 and TRBJ2-3; 7 bases are shared with TRBD2. Per germline, CDR1 SGHTA and CDR2 FQGNSA. Unmatched junction bases numbered 8, after V lost 1 base and J lost 4 bases. The length of the CDR3 is 16 residues. The entire variable domain, with the rest obtained from reference TRBV7-2 and TRBJ2-3, is as follows: GAGVSQSPSNKVTEKGKDVELRCDPISGHTALYWYRQSLGQGLEFLIYFQGNSAPDKSGLPSDRFSAERTGGSVSTLTIQRTQQEDSAVYLCASSLGGAGVADTQYFGPGTRLTVL.

This clonotype was detected a few times. One junction end disagrees with the germline gene, perhaps due to a read error. The chain links TRBV5-4 to TRBJ2-7; 10 nucleotides line up with TRBD2. The CDR3 is made up of 15 amino acids. The germline V gene encodes CDR1 SGHNT and CDR2 YYREEE (reference sequence). The CDR3 DNA is TGTGCCAGCAGATTGGAGCGGGAGGGAATCTACGAGCAGTACTTC. Its protein is CASRLEREGIYEQYF.

The rearrangement joins TRBV29-1 to TRBJ2-5; no clear D. Germline CDR1 SQVTM, CDR2 ANQGSEA. The CDR3 runs to 10 residues. V lost 6 bases and J lost 4, with 6 bases in between. DNA of the CDR3: TGCAGCGTGGAGATAGAGACCCAGTACTTC. Amino acid sequence: CSVEIETQYF.

There are a few counts of this clonotype. This sequence may be a read error, since a much larger clone differs from it by one base. This chain connects TRBV6-2 or TRBV6-3 to TRBJ2-7, with no clear D. V lost 6 bases and J lost 1, with 7 bases in between. This CDR3 contains 12 residues. From germline, CDR1 is MNHEY and CDR2 SVGEGT. The CDR3, as DNA: TGTGCCAGCAGCGTAACATCCTACGAGCAGTACTTC. This translates into CASSVTSYEQYF.

This clonotype was seen a handful of times. This may be a read error: a much more frequent sequence differs by one nucleotide. The V and J genes are TRBV7-2 and TRBJ2-5, with D unclear. The V gene's germline CDR1 is SGHTA and CDR2 FQGNSA. The V end lost 3 bases, the J end lost 3 bases, and 11 bases lay between the germline ends. The CDR3 is 14 amino acids. The CDR3 reads CASSFASIKETQYF. CDR3 bases: TGTGCCAGCAGCTTCGCGTCCATAAAAGAGACCCAGTACTTC.

The rearrangement joins TRBV19 to TRBJ2-1; 10 bases agree with TRBD2. Germline V CDR1 and CDR2: LNHDA, SQIVND (reference sequence). There are 16 residues in the CDR3. V shed 3 bases and J 2 bases; nucleotides not matched to a gene: 4. CDR3 DNA sequence: TGTGCCAGTAGTATTTTTGGGACTAGCGCCTACAATGAGCAGTTCTTC. This encodes CASSIFGTSAYNEQFF.